This TCR beta chain emerged from a study of identical twins. Study conclusions and caveats: Abundant beta clonotypes from cord blood had fewer insertions, unlike memory repertoires, which showed none.

Concerning this clonotype itself: What it binds is unknown.

V was cut by 4 bases and J by 0 bases, with 4 bases left in between. In germline, CDR1 is SGHVS, CDR2 FQNEAQ. The CDR3 loop spans 14 amino acids. Each CDR3 protein is one row after TCRdb ran MiXCR on the 5' RACE reads. Of some 320,000 distinct CDR3 sequences in the sample, around an eighth are singletons; the top ten hold 7.2%. These same data were also listed under a study on yellow fever vaccine responses in identical twins.

The V call is TRBV7-8, the J call TRBJ1-6; D not certain. The material sequenced was CD8+ T cells sorted from blood. The TCR originated in a young woman in good health. For the CDR3, the DNA is TGTGCCAGCAGCTCAGTCTCCTATAATTCACCCCTCCACTTT. Its translation is CASSSVSYNSPLHF.